The sequence of this T cell receptor (beta chain) was determined in a study of a mutant IDH1 vaccine in newly diagnosed glioma. V was cut by 8 bases and J by 2 bases, with 13 bases left in between. CDR3 length: 14 amino acids. Looked up from germline, CDR1 is SEHNR and CDR2 is FQNEAQ (reference sequence). Documented time point: week 47, end of study. The content of each vaccine dose was 300 ug of mutant IDH1 20-mer peptide, and topical imiquimod accompanied it. Produced via immunoSEQ multiplex PCR; TCRdb's table is partial and in-frame only. The repertoire holds tens of thousands of clones, with around 86% as singletons. This clone is a singleton in its sample. Its target is unknown.

V usage is TRBV7-9 and J usage is TRBJ2-1, with D perhaps matching TRBD1 (6 bases). This TCR derives from a man aged 30 to 39 with glioma. Source: PBMCs, taken from a glioma patient whose treatment included an IDH1 peptide vaccine. The CDR3 is CASQGSQTYNEQFF. Here the CDR3 DNA reads TGTGCCAGCCAGGGGTCGCAGACCTACAATGAGCAGTTCTTC.